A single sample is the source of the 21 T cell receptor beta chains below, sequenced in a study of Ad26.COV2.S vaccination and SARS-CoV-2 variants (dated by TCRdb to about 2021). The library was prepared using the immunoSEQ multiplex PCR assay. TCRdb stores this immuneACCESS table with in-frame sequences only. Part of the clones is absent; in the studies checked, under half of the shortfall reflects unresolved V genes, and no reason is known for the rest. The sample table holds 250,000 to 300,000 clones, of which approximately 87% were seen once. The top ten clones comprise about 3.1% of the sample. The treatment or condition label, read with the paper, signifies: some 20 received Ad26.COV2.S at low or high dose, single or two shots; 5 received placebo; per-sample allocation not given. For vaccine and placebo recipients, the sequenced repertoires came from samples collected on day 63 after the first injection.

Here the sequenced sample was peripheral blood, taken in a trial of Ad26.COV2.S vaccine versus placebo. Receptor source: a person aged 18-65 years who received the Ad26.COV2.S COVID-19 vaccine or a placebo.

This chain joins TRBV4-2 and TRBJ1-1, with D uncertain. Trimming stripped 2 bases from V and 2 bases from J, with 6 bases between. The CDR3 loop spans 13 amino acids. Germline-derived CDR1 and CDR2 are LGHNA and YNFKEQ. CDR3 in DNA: TGTGCCAGCAGCCAAAGGGAAAACACTGAAGCTTTCTTT. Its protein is CASSQRENTEAFF.

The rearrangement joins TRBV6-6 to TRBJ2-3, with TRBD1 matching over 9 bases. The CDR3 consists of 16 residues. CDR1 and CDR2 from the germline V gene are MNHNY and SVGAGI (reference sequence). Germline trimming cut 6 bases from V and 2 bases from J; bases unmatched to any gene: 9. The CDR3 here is CASSYDRGASTDTQYF. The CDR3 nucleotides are TGTGCCAGCAGCTATGACAGGGGGGCCTCCACAGATACGCAGTATTTT.

As DNA, the CDR3 is TGTGCCAGTAGTACTACGGACAGGGACACCGGGGAGCTGTTTTTT. Translation: CASSTTDRDTGELFF. The rearrangement uses TRBV19 and TRBJ2-2; 8 bases are shared with TRBD1. The ends lost 4 bases at V and 3 bases at J; junction bases unmatched: 4. The germline CDR1 and CDR2 sequences are LNHDA and SQIVND (reference sequence). The CDR3 runs to 15 residues.

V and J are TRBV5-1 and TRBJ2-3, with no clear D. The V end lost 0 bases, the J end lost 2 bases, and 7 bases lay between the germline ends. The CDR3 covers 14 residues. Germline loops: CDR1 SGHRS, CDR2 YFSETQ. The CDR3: CASSLGAITDTQYF. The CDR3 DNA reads TGCGCCAGCAGCTTGGGAGCGATCACAGATACGCAGTATTTT.

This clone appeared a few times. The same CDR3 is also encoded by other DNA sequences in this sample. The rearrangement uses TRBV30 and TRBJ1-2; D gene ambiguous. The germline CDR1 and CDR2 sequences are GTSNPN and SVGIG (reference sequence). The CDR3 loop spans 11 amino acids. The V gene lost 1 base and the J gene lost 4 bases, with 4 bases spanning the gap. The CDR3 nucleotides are TGTGCCTGGAGTGCCGGCTATGGCTACACCTTC. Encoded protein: CAWSAGYGYTF. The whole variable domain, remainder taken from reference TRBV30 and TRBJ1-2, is SQTIHQWPATLVQPVGSPLSLECTVEGTSNPNLYWYRQAAGRGLQLLFYSVGIGQISSEVPQNLSASRPQDRQFILSSKKLLLSDSGFYLCAWSAGYGYTFGSGTRLTVV.

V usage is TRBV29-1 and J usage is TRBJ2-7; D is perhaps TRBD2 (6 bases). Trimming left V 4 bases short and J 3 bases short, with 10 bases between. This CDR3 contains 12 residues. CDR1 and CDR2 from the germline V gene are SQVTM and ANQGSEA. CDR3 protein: CSVGEARYEQYF. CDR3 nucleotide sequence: TGCAGCGTTGGGGAGGCTCGCTACGAGCAGTACTTC.

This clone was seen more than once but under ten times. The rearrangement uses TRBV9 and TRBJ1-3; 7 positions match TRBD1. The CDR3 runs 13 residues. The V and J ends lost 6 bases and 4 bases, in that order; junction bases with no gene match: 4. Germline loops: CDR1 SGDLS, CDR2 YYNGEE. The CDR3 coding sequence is TGTGCCAGCACCACAGGGGCAGGAAACACCATATATTTT. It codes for CASTTGAGNTIYF.

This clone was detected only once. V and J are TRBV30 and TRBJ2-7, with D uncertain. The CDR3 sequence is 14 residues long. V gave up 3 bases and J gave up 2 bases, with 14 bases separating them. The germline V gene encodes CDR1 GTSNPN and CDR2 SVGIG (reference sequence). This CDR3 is CAWSPTADTYEQYF. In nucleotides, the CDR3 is TGTGCCTGGAGCCCGACGGCGGATACCTACGAGCAGTACTTC.

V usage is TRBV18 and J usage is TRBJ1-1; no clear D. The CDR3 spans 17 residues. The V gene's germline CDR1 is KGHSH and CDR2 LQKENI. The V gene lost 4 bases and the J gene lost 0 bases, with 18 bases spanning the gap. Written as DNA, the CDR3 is TGTGCCAGCTCACGAAACGACCTAAACAGCTTGAACACTGAAGCTTTCTTT. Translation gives CASSRNDLNSLNTEAFF. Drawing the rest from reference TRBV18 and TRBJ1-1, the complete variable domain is NAGVMQNPRHLVRRRGQEARLRCSPMKGHSHVYWYRQLPEEGLKFMVYLQKENIIDESGMPKERFSAEFPKEGPSILRIQQVVRGDSAAYFCASSRNDLNSLNTEAFFGQGTRLTVV.

The CDR3 protein is CASSQAASGDKRLFF. CDR3 coding DNA: TGCGCCAGCAGCCAAGCCGCTAGCGGGGACAAACGCTTGTTTTTT. The chain couples TRBV4-3 to TRBJ2-2; TRBD2 matches at 9 bases. CDR3 length: 15 residues. J gave up 15 bases and V 1 base, and 12 bases lay outside the gene matches. The germline V gene encodes CDR1 LGHNA and CDR2 YSLEER.

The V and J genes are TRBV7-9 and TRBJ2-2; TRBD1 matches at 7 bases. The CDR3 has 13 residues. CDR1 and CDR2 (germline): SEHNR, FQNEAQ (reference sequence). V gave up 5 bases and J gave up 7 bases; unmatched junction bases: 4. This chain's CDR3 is CASSTGASGELFF. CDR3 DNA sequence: TGTGCCAGCAGCACAGGGGCCAGCGGGGAGCTGTTTTTT. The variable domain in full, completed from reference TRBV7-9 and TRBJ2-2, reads DTGVSQNPRHKITKRGQNVTFRCDPISEHNRLYWYRQTLGQGPEFLTYFQNEAQLEKSRLLSDRFSAERPKGSFSTLEIQRTEQGDSAMYLCASSTGASGELFFGEGSRLTVL.

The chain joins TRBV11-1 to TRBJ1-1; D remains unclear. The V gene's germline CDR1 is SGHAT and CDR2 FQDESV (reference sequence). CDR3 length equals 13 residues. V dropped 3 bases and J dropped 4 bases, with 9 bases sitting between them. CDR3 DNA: TGTGCCAGCAGCTTTGGCGGCTTCACTGAAGCTTTCTTT. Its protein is CASSFGGFTEAFF.

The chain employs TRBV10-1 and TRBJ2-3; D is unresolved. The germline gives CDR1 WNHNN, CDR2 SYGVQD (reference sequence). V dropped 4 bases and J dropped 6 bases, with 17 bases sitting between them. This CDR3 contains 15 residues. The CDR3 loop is CASSAGGPRVDTQYF. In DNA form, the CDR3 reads TGCGCCAGCAGTGCGGGTGGCCCCCGCGTCGATACGCAGTATTTT.

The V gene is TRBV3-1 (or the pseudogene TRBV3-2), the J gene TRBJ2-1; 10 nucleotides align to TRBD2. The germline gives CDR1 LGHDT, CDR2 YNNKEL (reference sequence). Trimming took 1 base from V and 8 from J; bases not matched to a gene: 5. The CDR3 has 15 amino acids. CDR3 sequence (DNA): TGTGCCAGCAGCCAAGGAAGCGGGGGGGCCGATGAGCAGTTCTTC. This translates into CASSQGSGGADEQFF.

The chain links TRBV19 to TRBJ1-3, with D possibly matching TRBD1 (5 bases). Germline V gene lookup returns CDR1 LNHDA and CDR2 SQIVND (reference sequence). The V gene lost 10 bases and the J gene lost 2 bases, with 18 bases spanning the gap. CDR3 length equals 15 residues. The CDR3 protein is CATSWGVGTGNTIYF. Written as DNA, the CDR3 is TGTGCCACCAGCTGGGGGGTCGGGACTGGAAACACCATATATTTT.

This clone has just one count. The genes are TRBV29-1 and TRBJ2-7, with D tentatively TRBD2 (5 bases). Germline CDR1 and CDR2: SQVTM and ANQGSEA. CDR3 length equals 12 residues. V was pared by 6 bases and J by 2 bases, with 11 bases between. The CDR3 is CSVFSDTYEQYF. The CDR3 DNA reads TGCAGCGTCTTTAGCGACACCTACGAGCAGTACTTC.

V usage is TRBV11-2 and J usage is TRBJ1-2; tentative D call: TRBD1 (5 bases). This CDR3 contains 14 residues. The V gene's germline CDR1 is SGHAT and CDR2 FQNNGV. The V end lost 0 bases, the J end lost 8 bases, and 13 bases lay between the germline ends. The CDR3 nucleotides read TGTGCCAGCAGCTTAGATATGCAGGGTAGGGGCTACACCTTC. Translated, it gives CASSLDMQGRGYTF. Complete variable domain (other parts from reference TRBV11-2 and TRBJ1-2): EAGVAQSPRYKIIEKRQSVAFWCNPISGHATLYWYQQILGQGPKLLIQFQNNGVVDDSQLPKDRFSAERLKGVDSTLKIQPAKLEDSAVYLCASSLDMQGRGYTFGSGTRLTVV.

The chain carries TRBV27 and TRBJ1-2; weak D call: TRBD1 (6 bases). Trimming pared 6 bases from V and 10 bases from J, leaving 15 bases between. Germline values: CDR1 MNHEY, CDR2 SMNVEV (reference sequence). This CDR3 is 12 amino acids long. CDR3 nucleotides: TGTGCCAGCAGACACACCGAGGGGGACTACACCTTC. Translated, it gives CASRHTEGDYTF.

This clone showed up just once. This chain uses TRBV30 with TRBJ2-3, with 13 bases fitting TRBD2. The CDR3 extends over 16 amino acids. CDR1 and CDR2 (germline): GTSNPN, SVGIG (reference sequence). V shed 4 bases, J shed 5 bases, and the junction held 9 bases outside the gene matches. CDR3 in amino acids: CAWTRLAGGRGDTQYF. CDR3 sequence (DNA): TGTGCCTGGACACGACTAGCGGGGGGCCGGGGAGATACGCAGTATTTT.

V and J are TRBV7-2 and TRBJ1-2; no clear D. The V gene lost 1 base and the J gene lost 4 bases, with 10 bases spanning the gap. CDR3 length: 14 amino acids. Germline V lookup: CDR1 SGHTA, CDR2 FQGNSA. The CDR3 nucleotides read TGTGCCAGCAGCTTAGATAGGGCGGGCTATGGCTACACCTTC. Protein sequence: CASSLDRAGYGYTF.

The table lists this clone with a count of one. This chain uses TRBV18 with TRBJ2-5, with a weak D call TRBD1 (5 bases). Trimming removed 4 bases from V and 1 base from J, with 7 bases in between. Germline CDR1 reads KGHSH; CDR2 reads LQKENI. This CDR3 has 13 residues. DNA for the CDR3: TGTGCCAGCTCACTTGACAGCCAAGAGACCCAGTACTTC. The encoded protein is CASSLDSQETQYF.